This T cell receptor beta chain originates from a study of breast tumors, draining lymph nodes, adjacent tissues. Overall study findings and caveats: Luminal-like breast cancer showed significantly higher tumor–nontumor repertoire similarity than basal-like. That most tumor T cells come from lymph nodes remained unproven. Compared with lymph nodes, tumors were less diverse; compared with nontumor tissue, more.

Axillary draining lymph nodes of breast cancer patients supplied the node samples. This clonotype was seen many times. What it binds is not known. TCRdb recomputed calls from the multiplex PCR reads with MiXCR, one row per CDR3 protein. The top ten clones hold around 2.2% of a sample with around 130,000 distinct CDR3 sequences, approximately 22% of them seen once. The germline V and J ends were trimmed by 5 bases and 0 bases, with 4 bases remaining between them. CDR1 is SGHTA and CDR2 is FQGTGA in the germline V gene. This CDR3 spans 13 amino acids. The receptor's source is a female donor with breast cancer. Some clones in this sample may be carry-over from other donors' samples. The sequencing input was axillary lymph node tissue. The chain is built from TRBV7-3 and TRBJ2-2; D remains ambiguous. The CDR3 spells CASSPSNTGELFF. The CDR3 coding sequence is TGTGCCAGCAGCCCCTCGAACACCGGGGAGCTGTTTTTT.